This is a list of T cell receptor beta chains from one sample in a study of T cell responses to AZD1222 COVID-19 vaccine. Some clones are missing from TCRdb's copy, which holds only in-frame ones; the method was immunoSEQ multiplex PCR. The repertoire holds roughly 150,000 clones, with 70% to 90% as singletons. The sample consisted of peripheral blood, taken 28 days after the second AZD1222 dose. The receptors were gathered from an adult who received the AZD1222 COVID-19 vaccine. Both conserved end residues are part of each CDR3. The D gene is left open where the match is weak. The size entry is marked missing in some rows and otherwise reads once, few, many or a size class.

v_gene	abundance	d_gene	j_gene	CDR3nt	CDR3aa
TRBV6-1	.	.	TRBJ1-5	TGTGCCAGCAGTGAACTACATAGGAGTGGCAATCAGCCCCAGCATTTT	CASSELHRSGNQPQHF
TRBV12-3/TRBV12-4	.	.	TRBJ1-2	TGTGCCAGCAGCTCGGGAGGCCGGGGCTACACCTTC	CASSSGGRGYTF
TRBV11-2	.	TRBD1	TRBJ1-1	TGTGCCAGCAGCTTAGATTCGACAGGGGCTAGGGAAGCTTTCTTT	CASSLDSTGAREAFF
TRBV29-1	.	.	TRBJ2-7	TGCAGCGTTGAAACCCGGTCCAATTCCTACGAGCAGTACTTC	CSVETRSNSYEQYF
TRBV6-2/TRBV6-3	.	.	TRBJ1-3	TGTGCCAGCAGTTCCTCCGGCTCTGGAAACACCATATATTTT	CASSSSGSGNTIYF
TRBV15	.	.	TRBJ2-7	TGTGCCACCAGCAGAGAAATAGGCGAGCAGTACTTC	CATSREIGEQYF
TRBV5-1	few	.	TRBJ2-7	TGCGCCAGCAGCTTGGGGGGGGCGCTTACCTACGAGCAGTACTTC	CASSLGGALTYEQYF
TRBV30	.	TRBD2	TRBJ2-7	TGTGCCTGGACCATGGGACTAGCGGGGGACCTCTACGAGCAGTACTTC	CAWTMGLAGDLYEQYF
TRBV5-1	.	TRBD2	TRBJ2-3	TGCGCCAGCAGCTTCCTGGGACTAGCGGGGCCTGTTAGCACAGATACGCAGTATTTT	CASSFLGLAGPVSTDTQYF
TRBV14	.	.	TRBJ2-7	TGTGCCAGCAGCCAGATAGGAGGGGCCTACGAGCAGTACTTC	CASSQIGGAYEQYF
TRBV5-5	.	.	TRBJ2-1	TGTGCCAGCAGCCTCGACATTTGGGCCTCCTACAATGAGCAGTTCTTC	CASSLDIWASYNEQFF
TRBV6-2/TRBV6-3	.	.	TRBJ2-3	TGTGCCAGCAGTTATGGGGATAGGGGAAACACAGATACGCAGTATTTT	CASSYGDRGNTDTQYF
TRBV29-1	.	TRBD1	TRBJ1-1	TGCAGCGCCCGACAGGGAATGAACACTGAAGCTTTCTTT	CSARQGMNTEAFF
TRBV6-6	.	TRBD2	TRBJ2-1	TGTGCCAGCACGGTAGCGGGGAGCTCCTACAATGAGCAGTTCTTC	CASTVAGSSYNEQFF
TRBV7-7	.	.	TRBJ1-1	TGTGCCAGCAGAACGTCTGGGGGCGGTGACACGACGGGTGGGACTGAAGCTTTCTTT	CASRTSGGGDTTGGTEAFF
TRBV29-1	.	.	TRBJ1-1	TGCAGCGTTGAAGGGGGCCAGATGAACACTGAAGCTTTCTTT	CSVEGGQMNTEAFF
TRBV3-1/TRBV3-2	.	.	TRBJ2-7	TGTGCCAGCACCACCCGGGACATCCCCTACGAGCAGTACTTC	CASTTRDIPYEQYF
TRBV5-1	.	.	TRBJ2-7	TGCGCCAGCAGCTTGGGTCAGTCCTACGAGCAGTACTTC	CASSLGQSYEQYF
TRBV6-1	.	.	TRBJ1-5	TGTGCCAGCAGTGAATTTGGAGGCAGAGCGGGGGAGCCCCAGCATTTT	CASSEFGGRAGEPQHF
TRBV2	few	.	TRBJ1-2	TGTGCCAGCAGTGAAGTGGGGTTGGGCGGCTACACCTTC	CASSEVGLGGYTF
TRBV25-1	.	.	TRBJ1-6	TGTGCCAGCAGGGACGGGGGCAATTCACCCCTCCACTTT	CASRDGGNSPLHF
TRBV6-5	.	.	TRBJ2-3	TGTGCCAGCACCGAAGGACAGACAGATACGCAGTATTTT	CASTEGQTDTQYF
TRBV6-2/TRBV6-3	.	.	TRBJ2-3	TGTGCCAGCAGTTACCAAACAGATACGCAGTATTTT	CASSYQTDTQYF
TRBV6-5	.	.	TRBJ1-4	TGTGCCAGCAGGAGGGGGACTAATGAAAAACTGTTTTTT	CASRRGTNEKLFF
TRBV4-1	.	.	TRBJ2-7	TGCGCCAGCAGCCAGAACGCGCTTGGGGGCTTATCCTACGAGCAGTACTTC	CASSQNALGGLSYEQYF
TRBV4-2	.	.	TRBJ1-5	TGTGCCAGCAGCCAAGCCGCACGACAGACTAGCAATCAGCCCCAGCATTTT	CASSQAARQTSNQPQHF
TRBV7-9	few	.	TRBJ1-2	TGTGCCAGCAGCTCCCGGGCAGCCGGCCGTTTAAACTATGGCTACACCTTC	CASSSRAAGRLNYGYTF
TRBV5-1	.	TRBD1	TRBJ1-2	TGCGCCAGCAGCTTGGGTCTTTCTAGGACAGGGGAAAACTATGGCTACACCTTC	CASSLGLSRTGENYGYTF